The 22 T cell receptor beta chains in this list originate from one sample, sequenced in a study of T cell changes during pregnancy in multiple sclerosis. The assay was immunoSEQ multiplex PCR, and TCRdb's table has in-frame clones only and misses some. The sample shows about 100,000 clones, about 92% of them seen only once. The material was peripheral blood, obtained after pregnancy. The receptors were gathered from a female donor with multiple sclerosis, enrolled in a pregnancy study.

The chain has TRBV6-1 and TRBJ2-7; tentatively, D is TRBD2 (5 bases). From germline, CDR1 is MNHNS and CDR2 SASEGT. The V end lost 6 bases, the J end lost 3 bases, and 12 bases lay between the germline ends. The CDR3 length is 13 residues. Here the CDR3 reads CASRALADYEQYF. The DNA of the CDR3 is TGTGCCAGCAGGGCCCTAGCAGACTACGAGCAGTACTTC.

Comment on this clone: The same CDR3 arises from other DNA sequences in this sample as well. V gene TRBV6-5 combines with J gene TRBJ1-3; no clear D. The CDR3 runs 15 residues. Per germline, CDR1 MNHEY and CDR2 SVGAGI. V shed 0 bases and J shed 0 bases, with 6 bases lying between them. The CDR3 spells CASSYSAYSGNTIYF. As DNA, the CDR3 is TGTGCCAGCAGTTACTCCGCCTACTCTGGAAACACCATATATTTT.

The chain combines TRBV6-1 with TRBJ2-7; TRBD1 agrees at 10 bases. Unmatched junction bases numbered 7, after V lost 11 bases and J lost 3 bases. Germline CDR1 reads MNHNS; CDR2 reads SASEGT. The CDR3 sequence is 13 residues long. CDR3 sequence reads: CAVGQGTIYEQYF. Here the CDR3 DNA reads TGTGCCGTGGGACAGGGGACGATCTACGAGCAGTACTTC.

The rearrangement uses TRBV20-1 and TRBJ2-7, with unresolved D. The V and J ends lost 2 bases and 3 bases respectively, with 5 bases between them. CDR3 size: 11 residues. The germline CDR1 and CDR2 sequences are DFQATT and SNEGSKA (reference sequence). For the CDR3, the DNA is TGCAGTGCTAGACAGATCTACGAGCAGTACTTC. Encoded protein: CSARQIYEQYF.

The rearrangement joins TRBV11-2 to TRBJ2-7; D remains ambiguous. Germline CDR1 and CDR2: SGHAT and FQNNGV. The CDR3 has 15 amino acids. V shed 1 base and J shed 3 bases, with 13 bases lying between them. The CDR3: CASSLGAANNYEQYF. The CDR3 DNA follows: TGTGCCAGCAGCTTAGGGGCAGCCAACAACTACGAGCAGTACTTC.

This sequence joins TRBV30 and TRBJ2-1; 12 nucleotides agree with TRBD2. Germline CDR1 is GTSNPN and CDR2 is SVGIG (reference sequence). The V gene end was trimmed by 4 bases and the J gene end by 2 bases; junction bases not matched to a gene: 9. This CDR3 has 17 residues. The CDR3 is CAWTLAGGLGAYNEQFF. In DNA, the CDR3 is TGTGCCTGGACTCTAGCGGGGGGGCTGGGGGCCTACAATGAGCAGTTCTTC.

The chain recombines TRBV19 with TRBJ1-1; TRBD1 matches at 8 bases. CDR1 is LNHDA and CDR2 is SQIVND in the germline V gene (reference sequence). V lost 5 bases to trimming and J lost 1 base; unmatched junction nucleotides: 6. This CDR3 is 15 amino acids long. The CDR3 region is CASSPRGTGNTEAFF. CDR3 sequence (DNA): TGTGCCAGTAGTCCAAGAGGGACAGGGAACACTGAAGCTTTCTTT.

The V call is TRBV19, the J call TRBJ2-3; maybe TRBD1 (7 bases). The germline V gene has CDR1 LNHDA and CDR2 SQIVND (reference sequence). The V gene lost 6 bases and the J gene lost 3 bases, with 13 bases spanning the gap. This CDR3 has 14 amino acids. CDR3 nucleotides: TGTGCCAGTAGCCCGACAGGGAGGACAGATACGCAGTATTTT. This gives the protein CASSPTGRTDTQYF.

The chain is built from TRBV5-6 and TRBJ1-4, with 9 bases lining up with TRBD1. From germline, CDR1 is SGHDT and CDR2 YYEEEE. The V gene end was trimmed by 2 bases and the J gene end by 8 bases; junction bases not matched to a gene: 4. The CDR3 extends over 14 amino acids. CDR3 sequence: CASSLQGAGEKLFF. In nucleotides, the CDR3 is TGTGCCAGCAGCTTACAGGGGGCTGGGGAAAAACTGTTTTTT. Full variable domain (rest looked up from reference TRBV5-6 and TRBJ1-4): DAGVTQSPTHLIKTRGQQVTLRCSPKSGHDTVSWYQQALGQGPQFIFQYYEEEERQRGNFPDRFSGHQFPNYSSELNVNALLLGDSALYLCASSLQGAGEKLFFGSGTQLSVL.

This chain connects TRBV6-8 to TRBJ2-1; 11 bases line up with TRBD2. Trimming took 8 bases from V and 4 from J; bases not matched to a gene: 7. Germline CDR1 MNHGY, CDR2 SAAAGT. The CDR3 loop spans 15 amino acids. Here the CDR3 reads CASDVAGGQYNEQFF. For the CDR3, the DNA is TGTGCCAGCGATGTAGCGGGGGGGCAATACAATGAGCAGTTCTTC.

The chain couples TRBV4-1 to TRBJ2-7; TRBD2 matches at 9 bases. Unmatched junction bases numbered 9, after V lost 0 bases and J lost 6 bases. The CDR3 covers 16 residues. Germline CDR1 and CDR2: MGHRA and YSYEKL. The DNA of the CDR3 is TGCGCCAGCAGCCAAGATACGGCGGGAGGGCCAACCGAGCAGTACTTC. It encodes CASSQDTAGGPTEQYF.

The chain combines TRBV5-6 with TRBJ2-2; 9 bases map to TRBD1. Trimming cost V 5 bases and J 8 bases; bases outside gene matches: 4. Germline CDR1 is SGHDT and CDR2 is YYEEEE. CDR3 length: 13 residues. CDR3 in amino acids: CASRWTGAGELFF. The CDR3 DNA follows: TGTGCCAGCAGATGGACAGGGGCTGGGGAGCTGTTTTTT.

This chain links TRBV15 with TRBJ1-2, with D possibly TRBD1 on 6 matching bases. Germline V lookup: CDR1 LNHNV, CDR2 YYDKDF (reference sequence). V was cut by 1 base and J by 6 bases, with 12 bases left in between. The CDR3 consists of 14 residues. The CDR3 region is CATSRVPGEHGYTF. The CDR3 DNA follows: TGTGCCACCAGCAGAGTTCCAGGGGAGCATGGCTACACCTTC.

V and J are TRBV15 and TRBJ1-4; D is unclear. The germline V gene has CDR1 LNHNV and CDR2 YYDKDF (reference sequence). V was cut by 0 bases and J by 4 bases, with 9 bases left in between. This CDR3 region has 15 residues. CDR3 bases: TGTGCCACCAGCAGAGATGTGGAGGTTAATGAAAAACTGTTTTTT. Translating it yields CATSRDVEVNEKLFF.

V and J are TRBV6-6 and TRBJ2-5, with 9 bases fitting TRBD1. Germline loops: CDR1 MNHNY, CDR2 SVGAGI (reference sequence). Trimming removed 5 bases from V and 1 base from J; junction bases left unmatched: 5. The CDR3 length is 15 residues. Written as DNA, the CDR3 is TGTGCCAGCAGTCAGGGACAGGGACTCCAAGAGACCCAGTACTTC. Its translation: CASSQGQGLQETQYF.

This chain connects TRBV7-2 to TRBJ2-6; TRBD1 is a possible D gene (5 bases). The CDR3 length is 16 residues. V lost 5 bases, J lost 0 bases, and 11 bases lay in between. Germline V lookup: CDR1 SGHTA, CDR2 FQGNSA. The CDR3 region is CASSPKQGSGANVLTF. As DNA, the CDR3 is TGTGCCAGCAGCCCCAAGCAGGGCTCTGGGGCCAACGTCCTGACTTTC. The full variable domain, with the rest looked up from reference TRBV7-2 and TRBJ2-6, is GAGVSQSPSNKVTEKGKDVELRCDPISGHTALYWYRQSLGQGLEFLIYFQGNSAPDKSGLPSDRFSAERTGGSVSTLTIQRTQQEDSAVYLCASSPKQGSGANVLTFGAGSRLTVL.

The rearrangement joins TRBV19 to TRBJ2-1, with TRBD2 matching over 8 bases. This CDR3 comprises 14 residues. Germline CDR1 LNHDA, CDR2 SQIVND (reference sequence). V trimming: 1 base; J trimming: 8 bases; junction bases outside the gene matches: 4. The chain's CDR3 is CASSIVGLAHEQFF. The DNA for the CDR3 is TGTGCCAGTAGTATAGTCGGACTAGCTCATGAGCAGTTCTTC.

The V and J genes are TRBV6-6 and TRBJ1-2; D is possibly TRBD1 (5 bases). Germline CDR1 MNHNY, CDR2 SVGAGI (reference sequence). The CDR3 length is 13 residues. The ends were cut back, 2 bases at V and 4 bases at J, with 8 bases in the middle. CDR3 protein: CASSYGASYGYTF. CDR3 bases: TGTGCCAGCAGTTACGGGGCCAGCTATGGCTACACCTTC.

This clone was seen a few times. The chain has TRBV11-2 and TRBJ1-5, with 10 positions matching TRBD1. J gave up 2 bases and V 1 base, and 2 bases lay outside the gene matches. The germline V gene encodes CDR1 SGHAT and CDR2 FQNNGV. The CDR3 totals 16 residues. The CDR3 DNA is TGTGCCAGCAGCTTAGGGACAGGGGGACGCAATCAGCCCCAGCATTTT. This sequence encodes CASSLGTGGRNQPQHF.

The chain employs TRBV5-1 and TRBJ2-7; 9 positions match TRBD2. CDR3 length equals 14 residues. Germline loops: CDR1 SGHRS, CDR2 YFSETQ. J gave up 6 bases and V 7 bases, and 11 bases lay outside the gene matches. The CDR3 DNA reads TGCGCCAGCGCAACAGCGGGAGGATTGTCCGAGCAGTACTTC. Residues: CASATAGGLSEQYF.

The chain couples TRBV6-5 to TRBJ2-7; 13 bases line up with TRBD2. V shed 6 bases and J 4 bases; nucleotides not matched to a gene: 6. This CDR3 has 15 residues. Germline V lookup: CDR1 MNHEY, CDR2 SVGAGI. CDR3 in amino acids: CASRSGLAGPYEQYF. The CDR3 DNA sequence: TGTGCCAGCAGGTCGGGACTAGCGGGACCGTACGAGCAGTACTTC.

The V gene is TRBV2, the J gene TRBJ1-5, with 10 bases fitting TRBD1. The CDR3 spans 16 residues. Germline values: CDR1 SNHLY, CDR2 FYNNEI. V lost 6 bases, J lost 2 bases, and 7 bases stayed unmatched. The CDR3 is CASRYDRGRGNQPQHF. The CDR3 bases are TGTGCCAGCAGGTACGACAGGGGGCGGGGCAATCAGCCCCAGCATTTT.